This TCR beta chain was recorded in a study of shared clonotypes between healthy human individuals. Across the study: There were three CD4 naive, three CD4 memory, two CD8 naive and one CD8 memory plates per donor. Whole-study findings and limits: Incompleteness in sorted-subset sequencing, despite large depth, was shown by rarefaction. When naive CD4 clonotypes were compared across several donors, around 5% were shared.

Germline CDR1 and CDR2: SEHNR and FQNEAQ (reference sequence). The CDR3 spans 16 residues. Trimming left V 5 bases short and J 5 bases short, with 21 bases between. This clone was seen once. The antigen is not known. Naive CD8 cells, CD45RO-negative and positively selected for CCR7, excluded terminally differentiated effector memory CD45RA+ cells. Profiled with immunoSEQ multiplex PCR; TCRdb holds only in-frame clones, not every one. The sample contains roughly 1,800,000 clones, roughly 94% of which appear only once. Specimen: naive CD8+ T cells sorted from blood. The receptor was isolated from a man younger than 35 in good health. V is TRBV7-9 and J is TRBJ2-5; D is perhaps TRBD1 or TRBD2 (5 bases each). CDR3 sequence (DNA): TGTGCCAGCAGCCCCCTTGTGGCAGGGAGTATGGAGACCCAGTACTTC. This codes for CASSPLVAGSMETQYF.